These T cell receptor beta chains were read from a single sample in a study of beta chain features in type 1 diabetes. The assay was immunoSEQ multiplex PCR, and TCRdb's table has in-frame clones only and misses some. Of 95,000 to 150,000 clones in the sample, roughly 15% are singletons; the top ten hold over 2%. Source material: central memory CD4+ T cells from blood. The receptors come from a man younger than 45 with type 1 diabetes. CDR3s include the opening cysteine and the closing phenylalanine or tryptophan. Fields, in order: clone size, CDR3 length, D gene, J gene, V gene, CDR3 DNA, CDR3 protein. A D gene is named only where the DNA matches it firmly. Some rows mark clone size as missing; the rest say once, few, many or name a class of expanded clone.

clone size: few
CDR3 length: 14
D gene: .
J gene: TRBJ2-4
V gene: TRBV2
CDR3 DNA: TGTGCCAGCAGTCCAATTACCCGGGACGCCGGAGGATACTTC
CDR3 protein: CASSPITRDAGGYF

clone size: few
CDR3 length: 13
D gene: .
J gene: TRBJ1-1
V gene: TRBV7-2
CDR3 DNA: TGTGCCAGCAGCAAAGGGGCAGACACTGAAGCTTTCTTT
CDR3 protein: CASSKGADTEAFF

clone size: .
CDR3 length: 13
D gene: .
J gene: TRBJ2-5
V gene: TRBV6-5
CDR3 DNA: TGTGCCAGCAGTGGGAGTACAGCGGAGACCCAGTACTTC
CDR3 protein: CASSGSTAETQYF

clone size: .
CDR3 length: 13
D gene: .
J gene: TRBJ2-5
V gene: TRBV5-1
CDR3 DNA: TGCGCCAGCGCCGACCACTGGAAAGAGACCCAGTACTTC
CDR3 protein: CASADHWKETQYF

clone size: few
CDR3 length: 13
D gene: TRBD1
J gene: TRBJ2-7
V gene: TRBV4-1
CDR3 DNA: TGCGCCAGCAGCCGGGACAGGGGCTACGAGCAGTACTTC
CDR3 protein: CASSRDRGYEQYF

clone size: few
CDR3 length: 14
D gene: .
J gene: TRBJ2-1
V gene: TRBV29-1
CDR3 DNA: TGCAGCGTTGAGCGACGGACCTCCTACAATGAGCAGTTCTTC
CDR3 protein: CSVERRTSYNEQFF

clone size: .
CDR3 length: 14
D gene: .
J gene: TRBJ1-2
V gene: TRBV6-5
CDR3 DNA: TGTGCCACCCTTCGGCAGGAGGGGGGAAGTGGCTACACCTTC
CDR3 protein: CATLRQEGGSGYTF

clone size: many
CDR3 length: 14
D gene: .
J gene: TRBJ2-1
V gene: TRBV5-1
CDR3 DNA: TGCGCCAGCAGCTTGGATAGGGTTCATAATGAGCAGTTCTTC
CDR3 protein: CASSLDRVHNEQFF

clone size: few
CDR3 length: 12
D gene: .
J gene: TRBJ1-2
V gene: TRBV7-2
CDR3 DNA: TGTGCCAGCGGTTTAGGGGAGTATGGCTACACCTTC
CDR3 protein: CASGLGEYGYTF

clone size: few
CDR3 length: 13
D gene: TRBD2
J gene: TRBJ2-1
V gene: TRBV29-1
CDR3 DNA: TGCAGCGTTGCGGGACTAGCGGGGGGTGAGCAGTTCTTC
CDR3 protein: CSVAGLAGGEQFF

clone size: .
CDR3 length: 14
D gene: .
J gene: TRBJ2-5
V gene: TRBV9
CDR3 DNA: TGTGCCAGCAGCCTTATGGGGGTACAAGAGACCCAGTACTTC
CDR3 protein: CASSLMGVQETQYF

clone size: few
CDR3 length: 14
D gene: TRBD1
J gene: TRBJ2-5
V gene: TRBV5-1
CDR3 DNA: TGCGCCAGCAGCTTACAGGGGGGCCAAGAGACCCAGTACTTC
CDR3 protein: CASSLQGGQETQYF